This T cell receptor (beta chain) comes out of a study of identical twins. This clonotype showed up just a few times. Its antigen is as yet unknown. A universal primer site was created by template switching, with the cDNA bearing unique molecular identifiers. MiXCR, run by TCRdb on the 5' RACE reads, gives a single entry per CDR3 protein. The repertoire consists of some 1,600,000 distinct CDR3 sequences, with less than 35% occurring once and the leading ten covering approximately 0.25%. Study results and caveats: Without tracking the same donors, conclusions rested on cross-sectional statistical analysis. Zero-insertion analyses were open to partial confounding by invariant MAIT and iNKT cells. Surplus twin overlap in beta out-of-frame sequences was less pronounced.

The CDR3 length is 14 residues. Per the germline V gene, CDR1 is SEHNR and CDR2 is FQNEAQ (reference sequence). V shed 3 bases and J shed 4 bases, with 12 bases lying between them. The receptor's source is a newborn girl in good health. The V and J genes are TRBV7-9 and TRBJ1-2, with D uncertain. Material: cord blood. CDR3 DNA: TGTGCCAGCAGCTTGGTTGGCAGGCCCTATGGCTACACCTTC. Protein: CASSLVGRPYGYTF.